The 16 T cell receptor beta chains presented below share a single source sample, sequenced in a study of blood T cell repertoires in COVID-19. Sequencing was performed with immunoSEQ multiplex PCR; in TCRdb, only in-frame clones are kept and a portion is missing. The sample has 120,000 to 150,000 clones, over 75% seen once. The sample consisted of peripheral blood. These receptors were obtained from a woman aged 55-69 years with active COVID-19.

The V gene is TRBV6-5, the J gene TRBJ1-2; 9 bases map to TRBD1. V lost 7 bases to trimming and J lost 6 bases; unmatched junction nucleotides: 3. The germline V gene has CDR1 MNHEY and CDR2 SVGAGI. The CDR3 covers 12 residues. The CDR3 sequence: CASNRGLDGYTF. As DNA, the CDR3 is TGTGCCAGCAACAGGGGGCTGGATGGCTACACCTTC.

J is TRBJ2-7 and V is TRBV18; maybe TRBD1 (6 bases). Germline loops: CDR1 KGHSH, CDR2 LQKENI. V lost 3 bases, J lost 3 bases, and 9 bases lay in between. CDR3 length equals 13 residues. The CDR3 coding sequence is TGTGCCAGCTCACCCTACAGGGACTACGAGCAGTACTTC. Protein: CASSPYRDYEQYF.

J is TRBJ2-1 and V is TRBV7-2; D is possibly TRBD2 (5 bases). The V and J ends lost 3 bases and 0 bases respectively, with 9 bases between them. Per the germline V gene, CDR1 is SGHTA and CDR2 is FQGNSA. The CDR3 runs to 15 residues. The chain's CDR3 is CASSLDLPSYNEQFF. CDR3 sequence (DNA): TGTGCCAGCAGCTTGGACTTGCCCTCCTACAATGAGCAGTTCTTC.

The V gene is TRBV19, the J gene TRBJ2-7; D ambiguous. Germline CDR1 is LNHDA and CDR2 is SQIVND (reference sequence). The ends were cut back, 2 bases at V and 3 bases at J, with 17 bases in the middle. The CDR3 length is 16 residues. CDR3: CASSIRVARRNYEQYF. The CDR3 coding sequence is TGTGCCAGTAGTATACGGGTGGCTCGACGTAACTACGAGCAGTACTTC.

This chain connects TRBV6-6 to TRBJ1-1; 7 bases line up with TRBD1. With V trimmed by 0 bases and J by 6 bases, 7 bases remained unmatched. Germline V gene lookup returns CDR1 MNHNY and CDR2 SVGAGI (reference sequence). The CDR3 has 15 amino acids. In DNA form, the CDR3 reads TGTGCCAGCAGTTACTCGACAACAGGGGTTGCTGAAGCTTTCTTT. Translating gives CASSYSTTGVAEAFF.

The rearrangement uses TRBV7-2 and TRBJ2-3; 7 bases are a match to TRBD2. Losses at the gene ends were 8 bases for V and 2 bases for J; bases not matched to a gene: 4. Germline values: CDR1 SGHTA, CDR2 FQGNSA. This CDR3 has 13 residues. CDR3 loop: CASGRDYTDTQYF. The CDR3, as DNA: TGTGCCAGCGGACGGGACTACACAGATACGCAGTATTTT.

V usage is TRBV18 and J usage is TRBJ1-1; TRBD1 aligns across 7 bases. Trimming cost V 2 bases and J 5 bases; bases outside gene matches: 17. Germline values: CDR1 KGHSH, CDR2 LQKENI. This CDR3 has 18 amino acids. The CDR3 spells CASSPFFQSAGGYTEAFF. CDR3 DNA: TGTGCCAGCTCACCATTCTTCCAGTCGGCAGGGGGTTATACTGAAGCTTTCTTT.

This chain uses TRBV7-9 with TRBJ2-2; 9 bases map to TRBD1. Germline trimming cut 4 bases from V and 2 bases from J; bases unmatched to any gene: 5. The CDR3 spans 16 residues. From germline, CDR1 is SEHNR and CDR2 FQNEAQ (reference sequence). CDR3 protein: CASSSTGGHNTGELFF. CDR3 sequence (DNA): TGTGCCAGCAGCTCGACAGGGGGACACAACACCGGGGAGCTGTTTTTT.

The table lists this clone with many counts. The chain joins TRBV25-1 to TRBJ2-7; 12 positions match TRBD2. CDR1 is MGHDK and CDR2 is SYGVNS in the germline V gene. Trimming took 3 bases from V and 5 from J; bases not matched to a gene: 8. CDR3 length: 16 amino acids. In DNA form, the CDR3 reads TGTGCCAGCAGTGATTTGCCTAGCGGGAGGGTTAACGAGCAGTACTTC. Amino acids: CASSDLPSGRVNEQYF.

The CDR3 reads CARRTSGSTDTQYF. In DNA, the CDR3 is TGTGCCCGTCGGACTAGCGGGAGCACAGATACGCAGTATTTT. The J gene is TRBJ2-3, the V gene TRBV30, with 11 nucleotides matching TRBD2. Per germline, CDR1 GTSNPN and CDR2 SVGIG (reference sequence). The CDR3 length is 14 residues. The trim removed 8 bases at V and 0 bases at J, leaving 4 bases unmatched.

CDR3 amino acids: CASSFTVAGEGDTQYF. In DNA, the CDR3 is TGCGCCAGCAGCTTTACGGTAGCGGGAGAGGGTGATACGCAGTATTTT. This rearrangement joins TRBV5-1 to TRBJ2-3, with 9 bases identical to TRBD2. This CDR3 is 16 amino acids long. V trimming: 2 bases; J trimming: 6 bases; junction bases outside the gene matches: 10. The germline CDR1 and CDR2 sequences are SGHRS and YFSETQ.

This chain joins TRBV2 and TRBJ2-7; weak D call: TRBD2 (5 bases). The CDR3 extends over 16 amino acids. CDR1 and CDR2 from the germline V gene are SNHLY and FYNNEI. V lost 4 bases, J lost 0 bases, and 16 bases lay in between. The CDR3 nucleotides are TGTGCCAGCAGTGTGGACTTTTTCCTAAGCTCCTACGAGCAGTACTTC. Translated, it gives CASSVDFFLSSYEQYF.

This chain connects TRBV18 to TRBJ1-2; D ambiguous. The CDR3 spans 15 residues. Trimming cost V 3 bases and J 2 bases, with 13 bases left between them. Looked up from germline, CDR1 is KGHSH and CDR2 is LQKENI. CDR3 sequence reads: CASSPTPGGNYGYTF. The DNA of the CDR3 is TGTGCCAGCTCACCCACCCCCGGAGGGAACTATGGCTACACCTTC.

The J gene is TRBJ1-1, the V gene TRBV7-3; 7 bases are shared with TRBD1. Germline V gene data show CDR1 as SGHTA and CDR2 as FQGTGA. The CDR3 sequence is 13 residues long. V was clipped by 5 bases and J by 11 bases; unmatched bases: 11. CDR3 DNA: TGTGCCAGCAGCCAGGACAGGCTAGAAGAGGCTTTCTTT. Encoded protein: CASSQDRLEEAFF.

V is TRBV7-3 and J is TRBJ2-2, with TRBD1 matching over 8 bases. Per the germline V gene, CDR1 is SGHTA and CDR2 is FQGTGA. CDR3 size: 16 residues. The V and J ends lost 4 bases and 3 bases, in that order; junction bases with no gene match: 7. The CDR3 sequence is CASSSQGGEDTGELFF. In nucleotides, the CDR3 is TGTGCCAGCAGCTCACAGGGGGGAGAGGACACCGGGGAGCTGTTTTTT. Using reference TRBV7-3 and TRBJ2-2 for the parts outside the CDR3, the full variable domain is GAGVSQTPSNKVTEKGKYVELRCDPISGHTALYWYRQSLGQGPEFLIYFQGTGAADDSGLPNDRFFAVRPEGSVSTLKIQRTERGDSAVYLCASSSQGGEDTGELFFGEGSRLTVL.

V gene TRBV5-8 combines with J gene TRBJ2-7, with TRBD2 as a possible D gene (6 bases). Trimming cost V 4 bases and J 3 bases, with 17 bases left between them. Germline CDR1 is SGHTS and CDR2 is YDEGEE. The CDR3 extends over 15 amino acids. This CDR3 is CASSRGGAALYEQYF. The CDR3, as DNA: TGTGCCAGCAGCCGCGGCGGGGCGGCCCTCTACGAGCAGTACTTC.